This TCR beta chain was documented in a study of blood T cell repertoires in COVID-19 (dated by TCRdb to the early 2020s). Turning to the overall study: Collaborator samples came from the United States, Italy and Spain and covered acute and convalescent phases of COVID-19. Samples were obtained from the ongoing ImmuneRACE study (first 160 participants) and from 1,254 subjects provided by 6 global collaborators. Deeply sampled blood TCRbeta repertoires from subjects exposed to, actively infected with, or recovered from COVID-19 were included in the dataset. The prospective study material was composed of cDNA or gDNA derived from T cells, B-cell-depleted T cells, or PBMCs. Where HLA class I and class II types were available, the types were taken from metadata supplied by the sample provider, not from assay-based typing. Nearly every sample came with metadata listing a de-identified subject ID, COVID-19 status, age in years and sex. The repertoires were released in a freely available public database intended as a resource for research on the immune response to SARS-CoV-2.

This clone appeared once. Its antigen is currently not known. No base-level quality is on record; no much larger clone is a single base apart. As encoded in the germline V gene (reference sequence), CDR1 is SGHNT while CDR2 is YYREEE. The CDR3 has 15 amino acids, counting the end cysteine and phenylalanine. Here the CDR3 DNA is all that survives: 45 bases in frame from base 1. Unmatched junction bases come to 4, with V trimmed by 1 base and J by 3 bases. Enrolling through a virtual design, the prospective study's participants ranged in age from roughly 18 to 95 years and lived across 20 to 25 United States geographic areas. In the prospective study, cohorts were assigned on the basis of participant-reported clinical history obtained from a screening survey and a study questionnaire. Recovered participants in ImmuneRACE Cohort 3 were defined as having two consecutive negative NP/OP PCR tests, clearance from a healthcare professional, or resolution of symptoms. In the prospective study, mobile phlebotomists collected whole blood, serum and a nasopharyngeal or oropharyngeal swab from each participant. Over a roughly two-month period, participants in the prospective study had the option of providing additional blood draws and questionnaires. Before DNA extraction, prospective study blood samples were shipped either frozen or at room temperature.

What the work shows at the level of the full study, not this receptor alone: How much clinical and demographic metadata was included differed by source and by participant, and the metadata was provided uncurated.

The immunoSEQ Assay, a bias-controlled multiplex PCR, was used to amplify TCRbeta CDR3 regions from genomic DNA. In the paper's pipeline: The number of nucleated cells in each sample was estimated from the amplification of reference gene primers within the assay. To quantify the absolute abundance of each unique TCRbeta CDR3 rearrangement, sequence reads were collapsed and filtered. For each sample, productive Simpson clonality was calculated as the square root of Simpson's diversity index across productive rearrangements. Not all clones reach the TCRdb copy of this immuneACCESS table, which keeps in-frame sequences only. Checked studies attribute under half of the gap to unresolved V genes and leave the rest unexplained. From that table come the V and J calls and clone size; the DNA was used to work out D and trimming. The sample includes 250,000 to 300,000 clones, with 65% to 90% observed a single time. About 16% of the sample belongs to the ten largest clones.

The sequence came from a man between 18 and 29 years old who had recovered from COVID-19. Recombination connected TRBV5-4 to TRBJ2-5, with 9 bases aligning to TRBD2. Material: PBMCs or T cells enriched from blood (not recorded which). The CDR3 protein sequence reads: CASSLRIAGEETQYF. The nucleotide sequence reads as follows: TGTGCCAGCAGCTTGCGAATAGCGGGGGAAGAGACCCAGTACTTC. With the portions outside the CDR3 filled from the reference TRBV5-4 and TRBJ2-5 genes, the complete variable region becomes ETGVTQSPTHLIKTRGQQVTLRCSSQSGHNTVSWYQQALGQGPQFIFQYYREEENGRGNFPPRFSGLQFPNYSSELNVNALELDDSALYLCASSLRIAGEETQYFGPGTRLLVL.